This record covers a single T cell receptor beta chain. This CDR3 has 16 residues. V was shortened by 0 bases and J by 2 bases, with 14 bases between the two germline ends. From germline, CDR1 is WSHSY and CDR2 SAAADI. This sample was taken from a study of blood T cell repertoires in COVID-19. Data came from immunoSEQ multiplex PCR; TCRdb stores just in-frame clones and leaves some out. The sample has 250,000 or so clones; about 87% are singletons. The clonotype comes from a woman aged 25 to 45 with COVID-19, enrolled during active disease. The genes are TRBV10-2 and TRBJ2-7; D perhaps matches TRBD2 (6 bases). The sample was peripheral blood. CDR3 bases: TGCGCCAGCAGTGAGTCGAACTGGGACTCTACCTACGAGCAGTACGTC. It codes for CASSESNWDSTYEQYV.